One sample yielded the 27 T cell receptor beta chains listed below, sequenced in a study of blood T cell repertoires in COVID-19 (dated by TCRdb to about 2020). The library relied on the immunoSEQ multiplex PCR assay. The clones in this table, taken by TCRdb from immuneACCESS, are in-frame only. Not every clone is retained; where verified, under half of the shortfall comes from an unresolved V gene, and the cause of the rest is unknown. The sample table holds 55,000 to 70,000 clones, of which about 81% were seen once. The ten biggest clones cover approximately 14% of the sample. Sequencing used peripheral blood. Source of these receptors: a man aged 80 or over with acute or convalescent COVID-19.

This rearrangement joins TRBV6-2 or TRBV6-3 to TRBJ2-5; 7 bases fit TRBD1. The CDR3 consists of 14 residues. Germline values: CDR1 MNHEY, CDR2 SVGEGT. With 6 bases clipped from V and 3 bases from J, the junction kept 7 bases outside the gene matches. CDR3 sequence reads: CASSQFDREETQYF. The CDR3 region has the DNA TGTGCCAGCAGCCAATTCGACAGGGAAGAGACCCAGTACTTC.

The J gene is TRBJ2-2, the V gene TRBV2, with D possibly being TRBD2 (5 bases). The germline CDR1 and CDR2 sequences are SNHLY and FYNNEI. CDR3 length: 15 amino acids. V shed 5 bases and J shed 4 bases, with 14 bases lying between them. The CDR3 bases are TGTGCCAGCAGTCGGGAATCTAGGAGCACCGGGGAGCTGTTTTTT. This gives the protein CASSRESRSTGELFF.

This clone was detected once. The chain links TRBV5-1 to TRBJ1-1, with TRBD1 matching over 7 bases. Trimming took 0 bases from V and 8 from J; bases not matched to a gene: 10. Germline loops: CDR1 SGHRS, CDR2 YFSETQ. The CDR3 totals 15 residues. The CDR3 coding sequence is TGCGCCAGCAGCTTGGTTTTTGGAGGGGGCCGGGAAGCTTTCTTT. Translated: CASSLVFGGGREAFF.

The chain carries TRBV4-2 and TRBJ2-1, with TRBD2 matching 7 bases. The junction had 10 bases not matched to a gene; V was cut back by 4 bases and J by 4 bases. Per germline, CDR1 LGHNA and CDR2 YNFKEQ. The length of the CDR3 is 16 residues. CDR3 sequence (DNA): TGTGCCAGCAGCCTCATCGAGCTAGCGGAATACAATGAGCAGTTCTTC. It yields the protein CASSLIELAEYNEQFF.

V and J are TRBV3-1 (or the pseudogene TRBV3-2) and TRBJ2-3; TRBD2 matches at 8 bases. From germline, CDR1 is LGHDT and CDR2 YNNKEL (reference sequence). J gave up 14 bases and V 4 bases, and 11 bases lay outside the gene matches. This CDR3 is built from 13 residues. The CDR3 spells CASSRGPGLGVYF. The CDR3 nucleotides read TGTGCCAGCAGCCGAGGACCGGGACTAGGGGTGTATTTT.

CDR3 in amino acids: CASSITRTANTEAFF. DNA for the CDR3: TGTGCCAGTAGTATAACCCGGACTGCTAACACTGAAGCTTTCTTT. This chain links TRBV19 with TRBJ1-1; D unresolved. This CDR3 spans 15 amino acids. V lost 2 bases to trimming and J lost 2 bases, with 12 bases between them. Germline-derived CDR1 and CDR2 are LNHDA and SQIVND (reference sequence). The full variable domain, its missing parts supplied by reference TRBV19 and TRBJ1-1, is DGGITQSPKYLFRKEGQNVTLSCEQNLNHDAMYWYRQDPGQGLRLIYYSQIVNDFQKGDIAEGYSVSREKKESFPLTVTSAQKNPTAFYLCASSITRTANTEAFFGQGTRLTVV.

The chain couples TRBV5-1 to TRBJ1-2, with D uncertain. CDR3 length: 12 amino acids. V lost 6 bases and J lost 8, with 14 bases in between. The V gene's germline CDR1 is SGHRS and CDR2 YFSETQ. The CDR3 sequence: CASIGAGSGYTF. The CDR3 bases are TGCGCCAGCATCGGAGCGGGGTCCGGCTACACCTTC.

The chain couples TRBV18 to TRBJ2-7, with TRBD2 identical over 9 bases. CDR1 and CDR2 from the germline V gene are KGHSH and LQKENI. This CDR3 comprises 15 residues. J gave up 3 bases and V 6 bases, and 9 bases lay outside the gene matches. The CDR3 nucleotides are TGTGCCAGCTCCGCGAGGGCGGGAGGGCACTACGAGCAGTACTTC. This codes for CASSARAGGHYEQYF.

V and J are TRBV5-1 and TRBJ2-1, with 12 nucleotides matching TRBD2. The CDR3 length is 16 residues. With V trimmed by 6 bases and J by 10 bases, 14 bases remained unmatched. Germline V gene data show CDR1 as SGHRS and CDR2 as YFSETQ. CDR3 amino acids: CASNPSSGGARWEQFF. The CDR3 DNA reads as TGCGCCAGCAACCCCTCTAGCGGGGGGGCCCGGTGGGAGCAGTTCTTC. The variable domain in full, with the rest retrieved from reference TRBV5-1 and TRBJ2-1, is KAGVTQTPRYLIKTRGQQVTLSCSPISGHRSVSWYQQTPGQGLQFLFEYFSETQRNKGNFPGRFSGRQFSNSRSEMNVSTLELGDSALYLCASNPSSGGARWEQFFGPGTRLTVL.

This chain uses TRBV7-9 with TRBJ2-2, with D perhaps TRBD1 (6 bases). Germline CDR1 and CDR2: SEHNR and FQNEAQ (reference sequence). V dropped 5 bases and J dropped 7 bases, with 17 bases sitting between them. The CDR3 contains 15 residues. The CDR3 sequence: CASSPRQAGGGELFF. In nucleotides, the CDR3 is TGTGCCAGCAGCCCTAGACAGGCCGGAGGCGGGGAGCTGTTTTTT.

The chain is built from TRBV2 and TRBJ2-5, with TRBD1 matching 8 bases. Germline loops: CDR1 SNHLY, CDR2 FYNNEI. V shed 3 bases and J 2 bases; nucleotides not matched to a gene: 5. The CDR3 has 15 amino acids. CDR3 in DNA: TGTGCCAGCAGTGAGATGGGGACAGGACAAGAGACCCAGTACTTC. Amino acid sequence: CASSEMGTGQETQYF. The variable domain in full, with the rest retrieved from reference TRBV2 and TRBJ2-5, is EPEVTQTPSHQVTQMGQEVILRCVPISNHLYFYWYRQILGQKVEFLVSFYNNEISEKSEIFDDQFSVERPDGSNFTLKIRSTKLEDSAMYFCASSEMGTGQETQYFGPGTRLLVL.

The chain links TRBV2 to TRBJ1-3, with TRBD1 matching over 8 bases. Germline trimming cut 2 bases from V and 0 bases from J; bases unmatched to any gene: 9. Germline-derived CDR1 and CDR2 are SNHLY and FYNNEI. This CDR3 comprises 18 residues. The CDR3 DNA reads as TGTGCCAGCAGTGAAACTCGGGCAGGGGGCAACTCTGGAAACACCATATATTTT. Translation: CASSETRAGGNSGNTIYF.

This sequence joins TRBV28 and TRBJ1-6; D is possibly TRBD1 (6 bases). Germline V gives CDR1 MDHEN, CDR2 SYDVKM. V was trimmed by 3 bases and J by 4 bases, leaving 16 bases between them. CDR3 length equals 17 residues. In nucleotides, the CDR3 is TGTGCCAGCAGTTTGGACAGAAATCTGGATTATAATTCACCCCTCCACTTT. It encodes CASSLDRNLDYNSPLHF. The full variable domain, rest sourced from reference TRBV28 and TRBJ1-6, is DVKVTQSSRYLVKRTGEKVFLECVQDMDHENMFWYRQDPGLGLRLIYFSYDVKMKEKGDIPEGYSVSREKKERFSLILESASTNQTSMYLCASSLDRNLDYNSPLHFGNGTRLTVT.

The genes are TRBV5-1 and TRBJ1-2; 7 bases are shared with TRBD1. The ends lost 0 bases at V and 3 bases at J; junction bases unmatched: 5. The CDR3 runs to 15 residues. From germline, CDR1 is SGHRS and CDR2 YFSETQ. The CDR3 coding sequence is TGCGCCAGCAGCTTGGTTGGACAGGAGTACTATGGCTACACCTTC. Translation: CASSLVGQEYYGYTF.

The chain's CDR3 is CASSLEGVGIANYGYTF. The CDR3 DNA sequence: TGTGCCAGCAGCTTGGAAGGGGTCGGTATCGCCAACTATGGCTACACCTTC. The chain is built from TRBV5-5 and TRBJ1-2, with D maybe TRBD1 (5 bases). This CDR3 is built from 17 residues. Germline values: CDR1 SGHKS, CDR2 YYEKEE (reference sequence). Trimming shortened V by 0 bases and J by 2 bases, and 17 bases separated the two germline ends.

V usage is TRBV5-8 and J usage is TRBJ1-5; D remains unclear. The CDR3 totals 12 residues. CDR1 is SGHTS and CDR2 is YDEGEE in the germline V gene. V lost 2 bases and J 6 bases, leaving 6 bases between the germline ends. CDR3 DNA sequence: TGTGCCAGCAGCTTTCGGGGTCAGCCCCAGCATTTT. Protein product: CASSFRGQPQHF.

This clone was seen only a few times. The chain combines TRBV6-4 with TRBJ1-2; the match to TRBD1 covers 8 bases. V was clipped by 2 bases and J by 7 bases; unmatched bases: 9. Germline V lookup: CDR1 MRHNA, CDR2 SNTAGT. There are 15 residues in the CDR3. The CDR3 DNA sequence: TGTGCCAGCAGTGACACGACAGGGGTCGTCTCTGGCTACACCTTC. It encodes CASSDTTGVVSGYTF.

The rearrangement uses TRBV7-2 and TRBJ2-1; D not resolved. The CDR3 extends over 11 amino acids. Germline assignment: CDR1 SGHTA and CDR2 FQGNSA. Trimming removed 7 bases from V and 8 bases from J, with 9 bases in between. DNA of the CDR3: TGTGCCAGCACCGACTCCTATGAGCAGTTCTTC. Translation gives CASTDSYEQFF.

This chain uses TRBV4-3 with TRBJ1-6; D call uncertain. CDR1 is LGHNA, CDR2 YSLEER, per germline. The CDR3 has 16 residues. The V end lost 1 base, the J end lost 9 bases, and 16 bases lay between the germline ends. The DNA of the CDR3 is TGCGCCAGCAGCCAAGCAACGTTGGCGGCGGGTTCACCCCTCCACTTT. Encoded protein: CASSQATLAAGSPLHF.

The genes are TRBV2 and TRBJ2-4; D is unresolved. CDR3 length: 15 residues. V lost 4 bases, J lost 0 bases, and 10 bases lay in between. Germline-derived CDR1 and CDR2 are SNHLY and FYNNEI. The CDR3 region is CASSAVFLAKNIQYF. The CDR3 bases are TGTGCCAGCAGTGCGGTATTTCTAGCCAAAAACATTCAGTACTTC. Supplemented by reference TRBV2 and TRBJ2-4, the full variable domain reads EPEVTQTPSHQVTQMGQEVILRCVPISNHLYFYWYRQILGQKVEFLVSFYNNEISEKSEIFDDQFSVERPDGSNFTLKIRSTKLEDSAMYFCASSAVFLAKNIQYFGAGTRLSVL.

This chain uses TRBV5-1 with TRBJ1-2, with D possibly matching TRBD1 (5 bases). Trimming removed 1 base at V and 5 bases at J, with 12 bases between. CDR1 is SGHRS and CDR2 is YFSETQ in the germline V gene. This CDR3 region has 14 residues. DNA of the CDR3: TGCGCCAGCAGCTTGCCGGTCGCAGGGTATGGCTACACCTTC. The encoded protein is CASSLPVAGYGYTF.

The rearrangement uses TRBV7-6 and TRBJ2-7, with 8 bases matching TRBD2. The CDR3 has 12 residues. Trimming cost V 5 bases and J 7 bases; bases outside gene matches: 4. Per the germline V gene, CDR1 is SGHVS and CDR2 is FNYEAQ. In DNA, the CDR3 is TGTGCCAGCAGCCCTCCGGGGGGGGAGCAGTACTTC. Residues: CASSPPGGEQYF.

This chain connects TRBV6-5 to TRBJ2-7; D gene ambiguous. V lost 4 bases to trimming and J lost 0 bases, with 10 bases between them. The CDR3 runs 14 residues. From germline, CDR1 is MNHEY and CDR2 SVGAGI. The DNA of the CDR3 is TGTGCCAGCAGTTCCACCCGCAGCTCCTACGAGCAGTACTTC. Protein sequence: CASSSTRSSYEQYF.

Only a few counts were recorded for this clone. The chain employs TRBV9 and TRBJ1-2; D ambiguous. V was cut by 8 bases and J by 4 bases, with 18 bases left in between. CDR1 is SGDLS and CDR2 is YYNGEE in the germline V gene. The CDR3 runs to 14 residues. The CDR3 DNA sequence: TGTGCCAGTAGCAACGGGGTAGTAAGCTATGGCTACACCTTC. Its translation: CASSNGVVSYGYTF.

V usage is TRBV30 and J usage is TRBJ1-6; maybe TRBD1 (6 bases). CDR1 and CDR2 from the germline V gene are GTSNPN and SVGIG (reference sequence). V was clipped by 1 base and J by 2 bases, with 12 bases between them. The CDR3 totals 16 residues. CDR3 sequence reads: CAWSDEQGTYNSPLHF. In DNA form, the CDR3 reads TGTGCCTGGAGTGATGAACAGGGTACCTATAATTCACCCCTCCACTTT.

The chain uses TRBV6-1 and TRBJ2-5; TRBD2 aligns across 12 bases. The CDR3 runs to 17 residues. Germline CDR1 is MNHNS and CDR2 is SASEGT. With V trimmed by 4 bases and J by 4 bases, 10 bases remained unmatched. CDR3 sequence: CASSASGRGVWRETQYF. The CDR3 coding sequence is TGTGCCAGCAGTGCTAGCGGGAGGGGAGTCTGGAGAGAGACCCAGTACTTC.

In its sample, this clone was seen once. This CDR3 is CASSFPPGRSGVYQPQHF. The CDR3 DNA follows: TGTGCCAGCAGTTTTCCCCCGGGCCGCTCCGGGGTGTATCAGCCCCAGCATTTT. The chain couples TRBV28 to TRBJ1-5, with unresolved D. Germline CDR1 MDHEN, CDR2 SYDVKM. The CDR3 is made up of 18 amino acids. The ends were cut back, 3 bases at V and 5 bases at J, with 23 bases in the middle. Full variable domain (missing parts from reference TRBV28 and TRBJ1-5): DVKVTQSSRYLVKRTGEKVFLECVQDMDHENMFWYRQDPGLGLRLIYFSYDVKMKEKGDIPEGYSVSREKKERFSLILESASTNQTSMYLCASSFPPGRSGVYQPQHFGDGTRLSIL.